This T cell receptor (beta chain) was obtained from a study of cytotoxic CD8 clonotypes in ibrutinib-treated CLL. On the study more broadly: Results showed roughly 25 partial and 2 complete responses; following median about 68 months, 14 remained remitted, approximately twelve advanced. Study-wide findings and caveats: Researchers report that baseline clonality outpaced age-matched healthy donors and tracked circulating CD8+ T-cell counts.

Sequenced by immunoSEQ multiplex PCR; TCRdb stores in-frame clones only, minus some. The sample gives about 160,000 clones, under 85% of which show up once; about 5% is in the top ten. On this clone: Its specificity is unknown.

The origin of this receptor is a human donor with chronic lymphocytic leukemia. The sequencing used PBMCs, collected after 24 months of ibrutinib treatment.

The CDR3 loop is CASSTCPDLYLEFSYEQYF. The CDR3 coding sequence is TGCGCCAGCTCCACGTGTCCGGACCTTTACCTAGAGTTCTCCTACGAGCAGTACTTC. The V and J genes are TRBV5-1 and TRBJ2-7, with unresolved D. Per the germline V gene, CDR1 is SGHRS and CDR2 is YFSETQ. With 7 bases removed from V and 0 bases from J, the gap between germline ends came to 29 bases. The CDR3 consists of 19 residues.